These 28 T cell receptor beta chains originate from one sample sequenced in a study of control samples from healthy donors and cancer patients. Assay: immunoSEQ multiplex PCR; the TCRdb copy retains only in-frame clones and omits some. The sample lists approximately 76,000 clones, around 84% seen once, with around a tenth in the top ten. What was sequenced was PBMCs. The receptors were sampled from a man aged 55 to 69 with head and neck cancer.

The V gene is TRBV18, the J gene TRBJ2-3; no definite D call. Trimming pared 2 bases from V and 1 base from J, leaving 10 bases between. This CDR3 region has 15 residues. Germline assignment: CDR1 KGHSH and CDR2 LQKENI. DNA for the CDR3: TGTGCCAGCTCACCAGAAGGTATACGCACAGATACGCAGTATTTT. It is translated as CASSPEGIRTDTQYF.

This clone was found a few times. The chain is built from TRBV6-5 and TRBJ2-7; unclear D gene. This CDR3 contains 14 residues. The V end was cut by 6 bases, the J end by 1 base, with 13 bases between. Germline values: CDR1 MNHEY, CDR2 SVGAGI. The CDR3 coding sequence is TGTGCCAGCAGCCTAGGGTGGCCTTCCTACGAGCAGTACTTC. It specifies CASSLGWPSYEQYF.

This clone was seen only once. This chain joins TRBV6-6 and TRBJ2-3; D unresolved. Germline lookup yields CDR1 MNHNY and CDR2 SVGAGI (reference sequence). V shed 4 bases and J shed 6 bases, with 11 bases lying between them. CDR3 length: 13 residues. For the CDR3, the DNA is TGTGCCAGCAGTTCCGATAGGATGGATACGCAGTATTTT. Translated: CASSSDRMDTQYF.

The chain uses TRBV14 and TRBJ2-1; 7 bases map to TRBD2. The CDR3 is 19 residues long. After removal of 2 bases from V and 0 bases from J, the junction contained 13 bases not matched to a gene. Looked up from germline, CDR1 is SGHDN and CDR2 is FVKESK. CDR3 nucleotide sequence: TGTGCCAGCAGCCAATTTTCGGCTGGAGCGGGATACTCCTACAATGAGCAGTTCTTC. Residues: CASSQFSAGAGYSYNEQFF.

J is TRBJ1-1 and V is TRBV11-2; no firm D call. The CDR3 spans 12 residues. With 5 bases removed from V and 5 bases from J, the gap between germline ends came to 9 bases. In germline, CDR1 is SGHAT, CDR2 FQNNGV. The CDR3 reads CASSVQRTEAFF. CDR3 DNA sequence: TGTGCCAGCAGCGTACAGAGGACTGAAGCTTTCTTT. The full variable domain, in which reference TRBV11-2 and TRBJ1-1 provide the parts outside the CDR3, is EAGVAQSPRYKIIEKRQSVAFWCNPISGHATLYWYQQILGQGPKLLIQFQNNGVVDDSQLPKDRFSAERLKGVDSTLKIQPAKLEDSAVYLCASSVQRTEAFFGQGTRLTVV.

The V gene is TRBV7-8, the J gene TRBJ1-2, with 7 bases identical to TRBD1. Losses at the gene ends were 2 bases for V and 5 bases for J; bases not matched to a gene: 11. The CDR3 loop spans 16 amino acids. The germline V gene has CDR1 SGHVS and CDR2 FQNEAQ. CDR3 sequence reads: CASSLLRLQGRYGYTF. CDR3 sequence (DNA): TGTGCCAGCAGCTTACTACGATTACAGGGGAGGTATGGCTACACCTTC.

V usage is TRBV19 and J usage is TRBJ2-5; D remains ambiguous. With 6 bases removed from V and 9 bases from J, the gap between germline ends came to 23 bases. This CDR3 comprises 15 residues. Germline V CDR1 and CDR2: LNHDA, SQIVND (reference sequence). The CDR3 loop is CASSPRETTGSPQYF. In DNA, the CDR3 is TGTGCCAGTAGCCCTCGTGAGACAACCGGTAGTCCCCAGTACTTC.

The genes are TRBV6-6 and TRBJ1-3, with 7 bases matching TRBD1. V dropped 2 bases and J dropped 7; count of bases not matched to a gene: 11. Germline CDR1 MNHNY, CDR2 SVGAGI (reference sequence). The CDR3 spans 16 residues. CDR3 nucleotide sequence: TGTGCCAGCAGTTACGGGCAGGGGGGGTTTAGTAACACCATATATTTT. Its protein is CASSYGQGGFSNTIYF.

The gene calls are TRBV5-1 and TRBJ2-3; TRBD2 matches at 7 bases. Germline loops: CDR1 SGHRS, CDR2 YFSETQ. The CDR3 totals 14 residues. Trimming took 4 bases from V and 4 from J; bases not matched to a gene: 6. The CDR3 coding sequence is TGCGCCAGCAGCCCCGGACTAGAGGCAGATACGCAGTATTTT. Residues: CASSPGLEADTQYF. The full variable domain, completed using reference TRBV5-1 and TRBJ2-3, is KAGVTQTPRYLIKTRGQQVTLSCSPISGHRSVSWYQQTPGQGLQFLFEYFSETQRNKGNFPGRFSGRQFSNSRSEMNVSTLELGDSALYLCASSPGLEADTQYFGPGTRLTVL.

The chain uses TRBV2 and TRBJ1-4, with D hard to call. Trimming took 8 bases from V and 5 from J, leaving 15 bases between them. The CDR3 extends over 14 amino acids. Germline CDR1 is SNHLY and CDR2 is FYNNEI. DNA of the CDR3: TGTGCCAGCGGAATCAGGTCTGGAAATGAAAAACTGTTTTTT. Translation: CASGIRSGNEKLFF.

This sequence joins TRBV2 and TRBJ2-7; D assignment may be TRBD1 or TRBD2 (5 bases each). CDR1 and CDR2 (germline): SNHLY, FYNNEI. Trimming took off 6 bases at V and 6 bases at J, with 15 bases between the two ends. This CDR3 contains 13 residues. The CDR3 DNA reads TGTGCCAGCAGGGGGACCTGGCGGGTCGAGCAGTACTTC. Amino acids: CASRGTWRVEQYF.

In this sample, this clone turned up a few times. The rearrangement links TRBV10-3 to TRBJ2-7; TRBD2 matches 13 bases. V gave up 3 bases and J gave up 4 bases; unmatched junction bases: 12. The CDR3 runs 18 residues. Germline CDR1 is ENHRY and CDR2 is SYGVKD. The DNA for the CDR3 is TGTGCCATCAGTGACCGCACTTGGACTAGCGGGAGCTTGTACGAGCAGTACTTC. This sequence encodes CAISDRTWTSGSLYEQYF.

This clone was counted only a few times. The CDR3 DNA follows: TGTGCCAGCCAGTTCCGGTGGGGAGATCAGCCCCAGCATTTT. It specifies CASQFRWGDQPQHF. This chain links TRBV7-2 with TRBJ1-5; D gene unclear. Germline V gene lookup returns CDR1 SGHTA and CDR2 FQGNSA. Deletions cut 8 bases from V and 5 bases from J, with 16 bases between. The CDR3 consists of 14 residues.

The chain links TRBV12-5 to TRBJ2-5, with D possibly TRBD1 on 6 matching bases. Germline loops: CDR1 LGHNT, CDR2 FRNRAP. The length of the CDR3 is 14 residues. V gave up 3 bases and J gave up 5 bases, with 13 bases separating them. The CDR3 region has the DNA TGTGCTAGTGGTTTATCAGGGGCCGGGGAGACCCAGTACTTC. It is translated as CASGLSGAGETQYF.

The CDR3 DNA reads as TGCGCCAGCAGCCCCGGGACAGTGAATAATTCACCCCTCCACTTT. Residues: CASSPGTVNNSPLHF. V is TRBV4-1 and J is TRBJ1-6; TRBD1 matches 7 bases. V lost 4 bases, J lost 5 bases, and 5 bases stayed unmatched. The CDR3 loop spans 15 amino acids. Germline CDR1 MGHRA, CDR2 YSYEKL.

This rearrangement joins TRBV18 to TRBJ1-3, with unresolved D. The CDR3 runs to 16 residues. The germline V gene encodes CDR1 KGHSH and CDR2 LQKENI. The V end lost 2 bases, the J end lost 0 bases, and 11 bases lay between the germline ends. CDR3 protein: CASSPLPGPSGNTIYF. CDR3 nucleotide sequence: TGTGCCAGCTCACCATTACCGGGTCCCTCTGGAAACACCATATATTTT.

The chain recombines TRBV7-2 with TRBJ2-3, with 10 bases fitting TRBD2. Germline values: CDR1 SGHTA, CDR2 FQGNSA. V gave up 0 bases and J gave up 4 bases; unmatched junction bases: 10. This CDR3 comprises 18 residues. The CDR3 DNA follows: TGTGCCAGCAGCTTAGCGCTCCGGCTAGCGGGAGTACCAGATACGCAGTATTTT. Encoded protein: CASSLALRLAGVPDTQYF.

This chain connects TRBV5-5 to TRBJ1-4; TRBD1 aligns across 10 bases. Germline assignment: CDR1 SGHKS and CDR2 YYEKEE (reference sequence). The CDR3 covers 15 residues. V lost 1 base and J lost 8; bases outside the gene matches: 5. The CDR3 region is CASSLLGTGAEKLFF. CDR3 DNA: TGTGCCAGCAGCTTGTTGGGGACAGGGGCCGAAAAACTGTTTTTT.

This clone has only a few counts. Here the CDR3 DNA reads TGCAGTGCTAGTGGCGGGACAGCCAGGGGAGATACGCAGTATTTT. Its protein is CSASGGTARGDTQYF. The chain couples TRBV20-1 to TRBJ2-3; TRBD1 might be the D (7 bases). With 3 bases removed from V and 5 bases from J, the gap between germline ends came to 18 bases. Germline V CDR1 and CDR2: DFQATT, SNEGSKA (reference sequence). CDR3 length: 15 amino acids.

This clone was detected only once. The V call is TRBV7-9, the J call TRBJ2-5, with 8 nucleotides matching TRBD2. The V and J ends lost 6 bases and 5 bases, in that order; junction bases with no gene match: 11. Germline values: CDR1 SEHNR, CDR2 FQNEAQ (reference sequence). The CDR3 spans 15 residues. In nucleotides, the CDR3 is TGTGCCAGCAGTCCGAGCGGGAGCTCCGTGGAGACCCAGTACTTC. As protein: CASSPSGSSVETQYF. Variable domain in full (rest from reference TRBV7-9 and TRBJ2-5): DTGVSQNPRHKITKRGQNVTFRCDPISEHNRLYWYRQTLGQGPEFLTYFQNEAQLEKSRLLSDRFSAERPKGSFSTLEIQRTEQGDSAMYLCASSPSGSSVETQYFGPGTRLLVL.

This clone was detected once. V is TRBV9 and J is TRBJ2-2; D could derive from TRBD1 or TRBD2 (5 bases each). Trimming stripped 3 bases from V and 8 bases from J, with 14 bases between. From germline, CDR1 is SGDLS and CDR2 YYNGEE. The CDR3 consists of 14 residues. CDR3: CASSASGTLGELFF. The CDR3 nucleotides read TGTGCCAGCAGCGCATCCGGGACCTTGGGGGAGCTGTTTTTT.

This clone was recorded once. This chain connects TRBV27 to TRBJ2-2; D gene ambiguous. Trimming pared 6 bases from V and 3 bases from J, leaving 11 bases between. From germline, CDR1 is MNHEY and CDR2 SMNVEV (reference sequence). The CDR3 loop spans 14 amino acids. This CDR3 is CASRRGADTGELFF. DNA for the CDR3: TGTGCCAGCAGGCGAGGCGCCGACACCGGGGAGCTGTTTTTT.

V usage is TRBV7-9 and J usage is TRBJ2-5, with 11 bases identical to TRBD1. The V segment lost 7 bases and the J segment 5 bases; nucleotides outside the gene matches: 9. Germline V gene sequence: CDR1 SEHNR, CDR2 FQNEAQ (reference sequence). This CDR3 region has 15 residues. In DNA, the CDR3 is TGTGCCAGCACCCCCCGGACAGGGGGCCGGGAGACCCAGTACTTC. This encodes CASTPRTGGRETQYF.

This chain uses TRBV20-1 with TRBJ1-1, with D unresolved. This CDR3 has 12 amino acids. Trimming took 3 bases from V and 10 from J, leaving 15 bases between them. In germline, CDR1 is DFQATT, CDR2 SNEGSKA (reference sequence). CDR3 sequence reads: CSASPLRVRAFF. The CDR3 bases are TGCAGTGCTAGTCCTCTACGGGTTCGAGCTTTCTTT.

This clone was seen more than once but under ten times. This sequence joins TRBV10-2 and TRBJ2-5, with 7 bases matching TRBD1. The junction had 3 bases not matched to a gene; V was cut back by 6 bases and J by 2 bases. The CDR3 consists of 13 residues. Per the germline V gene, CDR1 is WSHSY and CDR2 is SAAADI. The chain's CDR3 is CASSRDRQETQYF. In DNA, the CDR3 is TGCGCCAGCAGCCGGGACAGACAAGAGACCCAGTACTTC.

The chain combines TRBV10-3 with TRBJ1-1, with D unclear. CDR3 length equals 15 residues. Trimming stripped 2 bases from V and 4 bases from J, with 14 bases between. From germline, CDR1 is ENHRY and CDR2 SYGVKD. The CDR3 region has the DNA TGTGCCATCAGTGAGCCTGGTGAGGTTATCACTGAAGCTTTCTTT. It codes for CAISEPGEVITEAFF.

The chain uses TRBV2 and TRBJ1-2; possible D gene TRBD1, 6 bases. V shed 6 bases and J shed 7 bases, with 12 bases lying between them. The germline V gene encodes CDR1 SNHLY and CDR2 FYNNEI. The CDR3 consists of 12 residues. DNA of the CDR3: TGTGCCAGCAGCCCGGGACACCCTGGCTACACCTTC. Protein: CASSPGHPGYTF. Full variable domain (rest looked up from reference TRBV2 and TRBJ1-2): EPEVTQTPSHQVTQMGQEVILRCVPISNHLYFYWYRQILGQKVEFLVSFYNNEISEKSEIFDDQFSVERPDGSNFTLKIRSTKLEDSAMYFCASSPGHPGYTFGSGTRLTVV.

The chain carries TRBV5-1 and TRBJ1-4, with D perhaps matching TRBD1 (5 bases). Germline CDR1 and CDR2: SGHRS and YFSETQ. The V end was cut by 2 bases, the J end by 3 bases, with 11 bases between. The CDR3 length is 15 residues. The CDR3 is CASSFGQGANEKLFF. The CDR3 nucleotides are TGCGCCAGCAGCTTTGGGCAGGGCGCTAATGAAAAACTGTTTTTT.